This T cell receptor beta chain comes out of a study of cytomegalovirus exposure and HLA in healthy donors. General observations from the study: For most TCR sequences rarity was the rule, although some public TCRs occurred in many donors.

Primers included in the PCR were 60 Vbeta and 13 Jbeta primers. Profiled with immunoSEQ multiplex PCR; TCRdb holds only in-frame clones, not every one. The table has roughly 110,000 clones, around 75% seen once; the top ten hold around 2.5%. This CDR3 region has 12 residues. Trimming shortened V by 4 bases and J by 8 bases, and 11 bases separated the two germline ends. CDR1 is MNHNS, CDR2 SASEGT, per germline. Comment on this clone: Its antigen is still unknown.

The clonotype was recovered from a man aged 40-50 years in good health and CMV-seronegative. The chain joins TRBV6-1 to TRBJ1-2; D uncertain. Material for sequencing was PBMCs. As DNA, the CDR3 is TGTGCCAGCAGTGTGGTAGGGAGAGGCTACACCTTC. It codes for CASSVVGRGYTF.